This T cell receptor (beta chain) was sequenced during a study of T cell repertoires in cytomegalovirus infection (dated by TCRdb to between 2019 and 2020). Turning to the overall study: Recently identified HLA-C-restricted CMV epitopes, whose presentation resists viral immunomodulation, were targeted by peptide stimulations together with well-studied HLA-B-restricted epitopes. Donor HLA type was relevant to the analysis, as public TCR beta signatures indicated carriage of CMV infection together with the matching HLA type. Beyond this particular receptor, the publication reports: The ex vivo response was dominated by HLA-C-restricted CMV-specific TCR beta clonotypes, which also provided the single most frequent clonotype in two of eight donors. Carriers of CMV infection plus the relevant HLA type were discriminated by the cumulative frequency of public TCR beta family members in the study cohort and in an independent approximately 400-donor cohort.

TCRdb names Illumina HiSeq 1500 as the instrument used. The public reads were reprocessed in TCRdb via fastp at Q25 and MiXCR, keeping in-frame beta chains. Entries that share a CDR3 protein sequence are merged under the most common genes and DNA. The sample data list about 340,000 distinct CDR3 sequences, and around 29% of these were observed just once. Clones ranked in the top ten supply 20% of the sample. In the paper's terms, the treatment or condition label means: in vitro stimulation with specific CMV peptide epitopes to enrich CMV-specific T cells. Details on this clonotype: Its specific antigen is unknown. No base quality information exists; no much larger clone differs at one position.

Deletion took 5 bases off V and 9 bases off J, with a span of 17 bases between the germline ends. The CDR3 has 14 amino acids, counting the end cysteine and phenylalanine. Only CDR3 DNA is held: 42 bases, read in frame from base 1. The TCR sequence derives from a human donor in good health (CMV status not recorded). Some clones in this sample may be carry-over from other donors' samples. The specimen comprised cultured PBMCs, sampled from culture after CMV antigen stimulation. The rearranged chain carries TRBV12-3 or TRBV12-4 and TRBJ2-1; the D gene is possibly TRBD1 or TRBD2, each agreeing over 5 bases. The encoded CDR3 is CASSRPGTPVEQFF. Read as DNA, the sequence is TGTGCCAGCAGTCGACCCGGGACCCCCGTTGAGCAGTTCTTC.